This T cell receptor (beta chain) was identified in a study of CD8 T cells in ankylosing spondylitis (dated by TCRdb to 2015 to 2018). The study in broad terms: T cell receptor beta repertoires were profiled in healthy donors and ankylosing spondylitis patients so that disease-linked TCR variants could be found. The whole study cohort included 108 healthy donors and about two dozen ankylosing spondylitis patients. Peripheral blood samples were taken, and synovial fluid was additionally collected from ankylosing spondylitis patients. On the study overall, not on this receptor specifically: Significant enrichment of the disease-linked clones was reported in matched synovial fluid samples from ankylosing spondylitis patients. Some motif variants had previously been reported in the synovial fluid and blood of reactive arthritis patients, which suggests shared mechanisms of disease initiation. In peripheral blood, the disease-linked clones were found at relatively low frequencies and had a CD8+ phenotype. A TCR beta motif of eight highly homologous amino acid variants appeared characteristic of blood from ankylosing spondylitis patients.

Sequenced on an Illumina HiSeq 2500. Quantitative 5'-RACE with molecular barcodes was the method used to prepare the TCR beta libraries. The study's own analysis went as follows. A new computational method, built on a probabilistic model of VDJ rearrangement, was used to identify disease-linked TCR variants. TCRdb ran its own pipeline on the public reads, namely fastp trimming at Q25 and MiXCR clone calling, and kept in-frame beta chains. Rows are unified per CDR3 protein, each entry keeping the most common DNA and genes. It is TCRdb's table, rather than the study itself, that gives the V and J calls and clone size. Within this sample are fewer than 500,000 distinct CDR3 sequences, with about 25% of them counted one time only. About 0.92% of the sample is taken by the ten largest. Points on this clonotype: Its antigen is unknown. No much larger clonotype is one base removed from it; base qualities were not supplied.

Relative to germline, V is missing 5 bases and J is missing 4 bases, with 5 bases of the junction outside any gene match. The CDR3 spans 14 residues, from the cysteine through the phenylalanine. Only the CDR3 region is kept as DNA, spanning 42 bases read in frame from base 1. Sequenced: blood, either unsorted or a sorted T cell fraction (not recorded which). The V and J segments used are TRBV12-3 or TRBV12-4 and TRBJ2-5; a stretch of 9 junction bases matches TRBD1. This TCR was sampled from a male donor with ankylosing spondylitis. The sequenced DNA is TGTGCCAGCAGTGGGACAGGGCGGGTAGAGACCCAGTACTTC. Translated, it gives CASSGTGRVETQYF.